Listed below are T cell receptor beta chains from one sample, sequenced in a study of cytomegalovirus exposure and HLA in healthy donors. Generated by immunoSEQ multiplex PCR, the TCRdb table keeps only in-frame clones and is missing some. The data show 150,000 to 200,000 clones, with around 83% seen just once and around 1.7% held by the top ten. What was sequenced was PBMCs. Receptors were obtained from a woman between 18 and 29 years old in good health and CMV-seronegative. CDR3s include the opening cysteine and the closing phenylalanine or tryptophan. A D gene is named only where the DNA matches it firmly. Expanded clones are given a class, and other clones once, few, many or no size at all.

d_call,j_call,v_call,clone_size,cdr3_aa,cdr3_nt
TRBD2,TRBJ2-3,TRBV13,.,CASSRSGESTDTQYF,TGTGCCAGCAGTCGGAGCGGGGAAAGCACAGATACGCAGTATTTT
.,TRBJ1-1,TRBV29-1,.,CSVWGMNTEAFF,TGCAGCGTTTGGGGCATGAACACTGAAGCTTTCTTT
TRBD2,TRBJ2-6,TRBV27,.,CASRKGLAGVSGANVLTF,TGTGCCAGCAGAAAAGGACTAGCGGGAGTGTCTGGGGCCAACGTCCTGACTTTC
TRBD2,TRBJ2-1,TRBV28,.,CASTRLAGEGKHEQFF,TGTGCCAGCACCCGACTAGCGGGAGAAGGGAAGCATGAGCAGTTCTTC
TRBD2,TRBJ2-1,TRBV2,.,CASTTPLAGAPKSSYNEQFF,TGTGCCAGCACTACGCCGCTAGCGGGAGCGCCCAAAAGCTCCTACAATGAGCAGTTCTTC
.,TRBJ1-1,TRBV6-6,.,CASSSYRTMNTEAFF,TGTGCCAGCAGTTCCTACAGGACCATGAACACTGAAGCTTTCTTT
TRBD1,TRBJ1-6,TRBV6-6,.,CASTGTGTANNSPLHF,TGTGCCAGCACCGGAACCGGGACAGCAAATAATTCACCCCTCCACTTT
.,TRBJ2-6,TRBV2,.,CASRGDGANVLTF,TGTGCCAGCAGGGGAGACGGGGCCAACGTCCTGACTTTC
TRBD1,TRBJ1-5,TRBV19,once,CASSIGQGVINQPQHF,TGTGCCAGTAGTATCGGACAGGGGGTTATCAATCAGCCCCAGCATTTT
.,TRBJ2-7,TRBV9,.,CASSVGNTYEQYF,TGTGCCAGCAGCGTAGGTAACACCTACGAGCAGTACTTC
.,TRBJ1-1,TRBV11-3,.,CASSSRLHTEAFF,TGTGCCAGCAGCTCCCGTTTACATACTGAAGCTTTCTTT
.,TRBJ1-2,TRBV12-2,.,CASRPCEGGTVYGYTF,TGTGCAAGTCGGCCCTGTGAGGGCGGTACTGTATATGGCTACACCTTC
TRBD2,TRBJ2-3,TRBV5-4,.,CASSFSGSWGTDTQYF,TGTGCCAGCAGCTTTAGCGGGAGCTGGGGCACAGATACGCAGTATTTT
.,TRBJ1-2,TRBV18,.,CASSPDRGGLAGYTF,TGTGCCAGCTCACCCGACCGTGGCGGGTTGGCTGGCTACACCTTC
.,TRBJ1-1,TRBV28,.,CASSSTPGGGTEAFF,TGTGCCAGCAGTTCCACCCCGGGGGGGGGCACTGAAGCTTTCTTT
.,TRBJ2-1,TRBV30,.,CAWSVRRATNSYNEQFF,TGTGCCTGGAGTGTACGAAGAGCTACCAACTCCTACAATGAGCAGTTCTTC
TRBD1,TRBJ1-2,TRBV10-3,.,CAISESLTLDRASGYTF,TGTGCCATCAGTGAGTCTTTGACCCTGGACAGGGCAAGTGGCTACACCTTC
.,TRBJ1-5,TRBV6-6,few,CASRLKGQPQHF,TGTGCCAGCAGACTAAAAGGACAGCCCCAGCATTTT
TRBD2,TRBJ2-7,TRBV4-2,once,CASSQETSGRASEQYF,TGTGCCAGCAGCCAAGAAACTAGCGGGAGGGCCTCCGAGCAGTACTTC
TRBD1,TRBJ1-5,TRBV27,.,CASSQDRGLNQPQHF,TGTGCCAGCAGTCAAGACAGGGGCTTAAATCAGCCCCAGCATTTT
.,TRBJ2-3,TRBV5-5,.,CASTFSTDTQYF,TGTGCCAGCACGTTTAGCACAGATACGCAGTATTTT
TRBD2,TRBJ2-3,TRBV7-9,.,CSSSHPGGGDTDTQYF,TGTTCCAGCAGCCACCCGGGGGGGGGCGACACAGATACGCAGTATTTT
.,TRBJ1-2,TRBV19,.,CATVDSDRKYGYTF,TGTGCCACCGTAGATAGCGACCGCAAGTATGGCTACACCTTC
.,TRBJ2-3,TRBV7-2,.,CASSYGTLTDTQYF,TGTGCCAGCAGCTACGGGACACTCACAGATACGCAGTATTTT